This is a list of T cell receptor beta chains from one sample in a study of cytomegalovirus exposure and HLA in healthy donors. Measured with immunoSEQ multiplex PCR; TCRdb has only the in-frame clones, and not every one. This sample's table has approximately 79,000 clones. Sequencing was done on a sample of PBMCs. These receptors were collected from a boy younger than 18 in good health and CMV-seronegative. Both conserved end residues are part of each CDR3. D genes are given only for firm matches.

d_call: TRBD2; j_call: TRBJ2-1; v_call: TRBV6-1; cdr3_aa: CASIWGGNEQFF; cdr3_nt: TGTGCCAGCATCTGGGGAGGGAATGAGCAGTTCTTC
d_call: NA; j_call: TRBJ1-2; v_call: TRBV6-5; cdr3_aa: CASSYEGGLIYGYTF; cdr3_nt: TGTGCCAGCAGTTACGAGGGCGGATTGATCTATGGCTACACCTTC
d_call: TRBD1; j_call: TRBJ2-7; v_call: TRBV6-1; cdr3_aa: CASTKSDRVYEQYF; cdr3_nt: TGTGCCAGCACTAAATCGGACAGGGTGTACGAGCAGTACTTC
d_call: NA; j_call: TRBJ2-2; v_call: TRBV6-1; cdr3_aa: CASTPSAGSTGELFF; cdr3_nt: TGTGCCAGCACCCCCAGTGCAGGCTCTACCGGGGAGCTGTTTTTT
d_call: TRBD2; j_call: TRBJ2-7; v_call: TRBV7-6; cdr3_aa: CASSSVPGLADHEQYF; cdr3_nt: TGTGCCAGCAGCTCGGTGCCGGGACTAGCGGACCACGAGCAGTACTTC
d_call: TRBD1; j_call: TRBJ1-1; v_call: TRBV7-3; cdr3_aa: CASSIKGGGTEAFF; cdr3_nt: TGTGCCAGCAGTATTAAAGGGGGCGGCACTGAAGCTTTCTTT
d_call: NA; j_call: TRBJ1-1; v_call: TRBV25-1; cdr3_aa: CASSVAGGSGTEAFF; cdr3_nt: TGTGCCAGCAGCGTAGCCGGGGGTAGTGGGACTGAAGCTTTCTTT
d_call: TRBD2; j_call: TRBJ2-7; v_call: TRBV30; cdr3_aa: CASSGGVSYEQYF; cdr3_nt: TGTGCGTCAAGCGGGGGGGTCTCCTACGAGCAGTACTTC
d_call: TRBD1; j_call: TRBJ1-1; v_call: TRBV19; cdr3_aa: CASSKDRGNTEAFF; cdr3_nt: TGTGCCAGTAGTAAAGACAGGGGGAACACTGAAGCTTTCTTT
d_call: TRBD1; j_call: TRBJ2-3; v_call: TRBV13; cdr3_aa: CASSTRTGPDTQYF; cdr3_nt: TGTGCCAGCAGCACACGGACAGGGCCAGATACGCAGTATTTT
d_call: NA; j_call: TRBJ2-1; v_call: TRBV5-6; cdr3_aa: CASSPGPGSYNEQFF; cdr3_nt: TGTGCCAGCAGCCCAGGACCAGGGTCGTACAATGAGCAGTTCTTC
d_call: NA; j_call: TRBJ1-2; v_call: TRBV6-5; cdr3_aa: CASSRGGGKGYGYTF; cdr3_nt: TGTGCCAGCAGCCGCGGCGGGGGGAAAGGCTATGGCTACACCTTC
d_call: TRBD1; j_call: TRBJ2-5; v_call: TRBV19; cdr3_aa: CASGDRGIAETQYF; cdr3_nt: TGTGCCAGTGGGGACAGGGGAATTGCGGAGACCCAGTACTTC
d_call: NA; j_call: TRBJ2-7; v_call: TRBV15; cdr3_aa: CATSKRDGQTKQYF; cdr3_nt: TGTGCCACCAGCAAAAGGGACGGACAGACTAAGCAGTACTTC
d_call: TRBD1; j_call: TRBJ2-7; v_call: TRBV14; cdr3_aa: CASSQPGTGRPHEQYF; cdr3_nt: TGTGCCAGCAGCCAACCCGGGACAGGGAGGCCCCACGAGCAGTACTTC
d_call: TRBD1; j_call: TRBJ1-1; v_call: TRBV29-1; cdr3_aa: CSDTRDSFNTEDFF; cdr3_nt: TGCAGCGACACACGGGACAGCTTTAACACTGAAGATTTCTTT
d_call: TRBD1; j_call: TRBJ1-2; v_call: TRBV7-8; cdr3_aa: CASSPLDRGYGYTF; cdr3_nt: TGTGCCAGCAGCCCCTTGGACAGGGGGTATGGCTACACCTTC
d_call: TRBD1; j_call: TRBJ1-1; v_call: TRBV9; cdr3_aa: CASSAGQEPWVAFF; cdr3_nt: TGTGCCAGCAGCGCCGGACAGGAGCCCTGGGTAGCTTTCTTT
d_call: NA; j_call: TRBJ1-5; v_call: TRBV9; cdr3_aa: CASSPRGAGDQPQHF; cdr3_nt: TGTGCCAGCAGCCCACGGGGGGCAGGGGATCAGCCCCAGCATTTT
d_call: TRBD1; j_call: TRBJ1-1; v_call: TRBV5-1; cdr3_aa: CASSWDRNTEAFF; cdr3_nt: TGCGCCAGCAGTTGGGACAGGAACACTGAAGCTTTCTTT
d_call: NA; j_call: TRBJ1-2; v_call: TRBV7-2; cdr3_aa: CASSLQKNYGYTF; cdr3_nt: TGTGCCAGCAGCTTACAGAAGAACTATGGCTACACCTTC
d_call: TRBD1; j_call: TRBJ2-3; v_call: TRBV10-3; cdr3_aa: CAISRTGGTDTQYF; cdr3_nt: TGTGCCATCTCTCGGACAGGGGGCACAGATACGCAGTATTTT
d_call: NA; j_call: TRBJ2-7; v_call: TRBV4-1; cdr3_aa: CASSQAPGTYEQYF; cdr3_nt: TGCGCCAGCAGCCAAGCCCCGGGAACCTACGAGCAGTACTTC
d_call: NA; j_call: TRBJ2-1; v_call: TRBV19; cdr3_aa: CASSQGPYNEQFF; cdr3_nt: TGTGCCAGTAGCCAGGGGCCGTACAATGAGCAGTTCTTC
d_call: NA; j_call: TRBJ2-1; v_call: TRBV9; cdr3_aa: CASSVTTTNNEQFF; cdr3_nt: TGTGCCAGCAGCGTAACTACCACCAACAATGAGCAGTTCTTC
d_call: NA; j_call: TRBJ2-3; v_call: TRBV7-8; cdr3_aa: CASSQVGSGLREIDTQYF; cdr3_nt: TGTGCCAGCAGCCAGGTGGGAAGTGGGCTTCGGGAGATCGATACGCAGTATTTT
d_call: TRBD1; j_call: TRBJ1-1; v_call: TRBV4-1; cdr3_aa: CASSLHQGQPNTEAFF; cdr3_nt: TGCGCCAGCAGCCTCCATCAGGGACAGCCGAACACTGAAGCTTTCTTT
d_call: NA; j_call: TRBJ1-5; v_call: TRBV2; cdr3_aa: CASKPNTLSNQPQHF; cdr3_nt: TGTGCCAGCAAGCCAAATACCCTTAGCAATCAGCCCCAGCATTTT
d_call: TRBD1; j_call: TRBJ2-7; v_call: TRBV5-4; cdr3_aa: CASSPEVGTGVDEQYF; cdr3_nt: TGTGCCAGCAGCCCAGAAGTCGGGACAGGGGTCGACGAGCAGTACTTC
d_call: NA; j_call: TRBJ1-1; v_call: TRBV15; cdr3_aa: CATSRYTEAFF; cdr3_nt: TGTGCCACCAGCAGATATACAGAAGCTTTCTTT
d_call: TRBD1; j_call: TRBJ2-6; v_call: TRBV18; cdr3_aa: CASSPTGGGRTNVLTF; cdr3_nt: TGTGCCAGCTCGCCCACAGGGGGCGGCCGGACCAACGTCCTGACTTTC
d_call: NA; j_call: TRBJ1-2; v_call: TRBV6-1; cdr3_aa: CASKAGEGYGYTF; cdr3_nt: TGTGCCAGCAAAGCTGGAGAGGGTTATGGCTACACCTTC
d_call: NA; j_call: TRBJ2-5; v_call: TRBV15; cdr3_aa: CATSRDLVGATQYF; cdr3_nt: TGTGCCACCAGCAGAGACTTAGTGGGGGCGACCCAGTACTTC
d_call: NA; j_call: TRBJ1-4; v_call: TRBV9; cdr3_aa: CASSPRGLGEKLFF; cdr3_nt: TGTGCCAGCAGCCCTCGGGGTTTGGGTGAAAAACTGTTTTTT
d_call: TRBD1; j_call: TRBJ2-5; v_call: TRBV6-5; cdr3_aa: CASSRTGQATETQYF; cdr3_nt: TGTGCCAGCAGCAGAACGGGACAGGCCACAGAGACCCAGTACTTC
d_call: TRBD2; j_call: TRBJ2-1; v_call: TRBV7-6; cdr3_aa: CASSPWREVVNEQFF; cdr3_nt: TGTGCCAGCAGCCCCTGGCGGGAGGTTGTCAATGAGCAGTTCTTC
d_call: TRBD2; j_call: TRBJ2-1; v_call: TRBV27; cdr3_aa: CASSSPTWKSGREANEQFF; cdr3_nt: TGTGCCAGCAGTTCCCCGACCTGGAAAAGCGGGAGGGAAGCAAATGAGCAGTTCTTC
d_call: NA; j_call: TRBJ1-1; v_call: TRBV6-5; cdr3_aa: CASGEGLKAFF; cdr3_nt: TGTGCCAGCGGCGAGGGACTTAAAGCTTTCTTT
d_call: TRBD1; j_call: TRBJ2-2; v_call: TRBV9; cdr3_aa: CASSQRRDRVFTGELFF; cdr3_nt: TGTGCCAGCAGCCAACGCCGGGACAGGGTGTTTACCGGGGAGCTGTTTTTT
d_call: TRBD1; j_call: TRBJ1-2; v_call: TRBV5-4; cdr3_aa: CASSQQGVYGYTF; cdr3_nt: TGTGCCAGCAGCCAGCAGGGGGTCTATGGCTACACCTTC
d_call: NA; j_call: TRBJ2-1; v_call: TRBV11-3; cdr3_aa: CASSLRDNEQFF; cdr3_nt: TGTGCCAGCAGCTTAAGAGACAATGAGCAGTTCTTC
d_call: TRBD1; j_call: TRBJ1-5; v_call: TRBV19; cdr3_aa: CASSIEGGHSINQPQHF; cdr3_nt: TGTGCCAGTAGTATAGAAGGGGGCCACTCGATCAATCAGCCCCAGCATTTT
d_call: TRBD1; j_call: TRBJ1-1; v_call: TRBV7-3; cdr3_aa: CASSLGGTGNTEAFF; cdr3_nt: TGTGCCAGCAGCTTGGGGGGGACAGGGAACACTGAAGCTTTCTTT